The 29 T cell receptor beta chains below were found in one sample sequenced in a study of response to subunit inactivated influenza vaccine. MiXCR, applied by TCRdb to the RT-PCR reads, yields one record per CDR3 protein. The sample has around 790,000 distinct CDR3 sequences; 21% are singletons. The input for sequencing was PBMCs from blood, taken about 5 days after vaccination. The receptors here all came from a man aged 45 to 65 who received an inactivated influenza vaccine.

As DNA, the CDR3 is TGTGCCAGCAGCGTAGGAGGGACAGGGTTTCATGAGCAGTTCTTC. It is translated as CASSVGGTGFHEQFF. The rearrangement links TRBV9 to TRBJ2-1, with 9 positions matching TRBD1. The CDR3 contains 15 residues. Germline V gene data show CDR1 as SGDLS and CDR2 as YYNGEE. V shed 0 bases and J 8 bases; nucleotides not matched to a gene: 6. The whole variable domain, remainder taken from reference TRBV9 and TRBJ2-1, is DSGVTQTPKHLITATGQRVTLRCSPRSGDLSVYWYQQSLDQGLQFLIQYYNGEERAKGNILERFSAQQFPDLHSELNLSSLELGDSALYFCASSVGGTGFHEQFFGPGTRLTVL.

This clonotype was seen repeatedly, ten times or more. The rearrangement uses TRBV6-2 or TRBV6-3 and TRBJ2-2, with D unclear. CDR1 is MNHEY, CDR2 SVGEGT, per germline. This CDR3 contains 14 residues. V was clipped by 4 bases and J by 3 bases, with 9 bases between them. The CDR3 loop is CASSFGPYTGELFF. The DNA for the CDR3 is TGTGCCAGCAGTTTCGGGCCGTACACCGGGGAGCTGTTTTTT.

Only a few counts were recorded for this clonotype. For the CDR3, the DNA is TGTGCCAGCAGACTGACCCCGGGGGATACGCAGTATTTT. Its protein product is CASRLTPGDTQYF. The chain employs TRBV6-1 and TRBJ2-3; TRBD2 is a possible D gene (5 bases). Trimming shortened V by 6 bases and J by 6 bases, and 13 bases separated the two germline ends. The germline gives CDR1 MNHNS, CDR2 SASEGT. This CDR3 is built from 13 residues.

This clonotype was seen ten or more times. V usage is TRBV4-1 and J usage is TRBJ2-7; TRBD2 is a possible D gene (5 bases). V lost 1 base, J lost 4 bases, and 11 bases lay in between. Germline V lookup: CDR1 MGHRA, CDR2 YSYEKL. CDR3 length: 14 amino acids. The CDR3 protein is CASSQAPGLYEQYF. The CDR3 region has the DNA TGCGCCAGCAGCCAAGCTCCGGGGTTGTACGAGCAGTACTTC.

The chain combines TRBV4-2 with TRBJ2-1; a weak D match, TRBD2 (5 bases). This CDR3 has 17 residues. CDR1 and CDR2 (germline): LGHNA, YNFKEQ. Trimming cost V 8 bases and J 6 bases, with 26 bases left between them. For the CDR3, the DNA is TGTGCCAGCGGCCTCGGGCGCCTGTGGCTAGCCCGCAATGAGCAGTTCTTC. Residues: CASGLGRLWLARNEQFF.

The J gene is TRBJ2-3, the V gene TRBV6-2 or TRBV6-3; the D is unclear. The CDR3 length is 14 residues. V lost 4 bases and J lost 6, with 14 bases in between. CDR1 MNHEY and CDR2 SVGEGT come from the germline V gene. The CDR3, as DNA: TGTGCCAGCAGTTCGGTGTTGTCGCGGGATACGCAGTATTTT. As protein: CASSSVLSRDTQYF.

This clonotype was seen a few times. This chain links TRBV12-3 or TRBV12-4 with TRBJ2-7; perhaps TRBD2 as D (6 bases). The ends were cut back, 4 bases at V and 0 bases at J, with 7 bases in the middle. CDR3 size: 13 residues. DNA of the CDR3: TGTGCCAGCAGTTGGGGAGGCTCCTACGAGCAGTACTTC. Translated: CASSWGGSYEQYF.

This clonotype was seen ten or more times. The rearrangement joins TRBV5-5 to TRBJ1-1; 7 bases map to TRBD1. The junction had 11 bases not matched to a gene; V was cut back by 6 bases and J by 3 bases. The CDR3 runs to 15 residues. Per the germline V gene, CDR1 is SGHKS and CDR2 is YYEKEE (reference sequence). The CDR3 DNA is TGTGCCAGCAACTCCAGGGGGGGCTATTACACTGAAGCTTTCTTT. It specifies CASNSRGGYYTEAFF.

The chain recombines TRBV2 with TRBJ2-7; either TRBD1 or TRBD2 may fit D (5 bases each). V lost 4 bases and J lost 2, with 12 bases in between. The CDR3 contains 14 residues. CDR1 and CDR2 (germline): SNHLY, FYNNEI. The CDR3 DNA sequence: TGTGCCAGCAGTGTCCGGGACGGAGCCTACGAGCAGTACTTC. This encodes CASSVRDGAYEQYF.

This clonotype was detected a few times. J is TRBJ2-2 and V is TRBV29-1; 9 bases are a match to TRBD2. Germline trimming cut 4 bases from V and 6 bases from J; bases unmatched to any gene: 9. CDR1 and CDR2 from the germline V gene are SQVTM and ANQGSEA. This CDR3 region has 15 residues. The CDR3 coding sequence is TGCAGCGTTGGATTGAGACTAGCGGCCTCCGGGGAGCTGTTTTTT. Its translation is CSVGLRLAASGELFF.

This clonotype showed up many times. This CDR3 reads CASSQNREGDTQYF. CDR3 coding DNA: TGTGCCAGCAGCCAAAACAGGGAAGGGGATACGCAGTATTTT. The chain couples TRBV14 to TRBJ2-3; perhaps TRBD1 as D (6 bases). The CDR3 is 14 residues long. CDR1 and CDR2 from the germline V gene are SGHDN and FVKESK. Trimming removed 2 bases from V and 6 bases from J, with 12 bases in between.

As for this clonotype: Its ends do not fully match the called genes, so a read error is possible. The chain joins TRBV5-1 to TRBJ2-2; D may correspond to TRBD1 or TRBD2 (6 bases each). Germline V gene sequence: CDR1 SGHRS, CDR2 YFSETQ. The length of the CDR3 is 14 residues. CDR3 amino acids: CASRQGPNTGGLFF. The CDR3 DNA reads as TGCGCCAGCAGGCAGGGGCCGAACACCGGGGGGCTGTTTTTT.

The chain uses TRBV4-1 and TRBJ2-5; D is perhaps TRBD1 (6 bases). CDR1 MGHRA and CDR2 YSYEKL come from the germline V gene. The CDR3 is made up of 15 amino acids. Trimming left V 3 bases short and J 4 bases short, with 15 bases between. The CDR3 protein is CASSHAGAHGETQYF. DNA of the CDR3: TGCGCCAGCAGCCACGCAGGGGCCCACGGAGAGACCCAGTACTTC.

Regarding this clonotype: Possible read error: a much larger clone is one base away. The gene calls are TRBV7-9 and TRBJ2-1; possibly TRBD2 for D (6 bases). V shed 5 bases and J shed 6 bases, with 11 bases lying between them. The CDR3 sequence is 13 residues long. CDR1 is SEHNR, CDR2 FQNEAQ, per germline (reference sequence). The chain's CDR3 is CASSPTSFNEQFF. CDR3 bases: TGTGCCAGCAGCCCGACTAGTTTCAATGAGCAGTTCTTC.

This clonotype was counted a few times. This sequence joins TRBV24-1 and TRBJ2-1; 13 bases line up with TRBD2. V trimming: 9 bases; J trimming: 0 bases; junction bases outside the gene matches: 10. The CDR3 is 18 residues long. Germline lookup yields CDR1 KGHDR and CDR2 SFDVKD. The CDR3 is CATAPGLAGWSSYNEQFF. The CDR3 DNA reads TGTGCCACCGCCCCGGGACTAGCGGGATGGAGCTCCTACAATGAGCAGTTCTTC.

The J gene is TRBJ1-1, the V gene TRBV5-1; the D is unclear. Germline V gives CDR1 SGHRS, CDR2 YFSETQ. V shed 1 base and J shed 5 bases, with 12 bases lying between them. The CDR3 length is 14 residues. This CDR3 is CASSLNLGRTEAFF. The CDR3 region has the DNA TGCGCCAGCAGCTTGAATTTAGGGCGGACTGAAGCTTTCTTT.

This clonotype occurred many times. The chain employs TRBV5-5 and TRBJ1-5, with D uncertain. Trimming cost V 0 bases and J 4 bases, with 5 bases left between them. The CDR3 runs to 13 residues. CDR1 and CDR2 from the germline V gene are SGHKS and YYEKEE (reference sequence). The CDR3 spells CASSLEENQPQHF. The DNA of the CDR3 is TGTGCCAGCAGCTTGGAGGAAAATCAGCCCCAGCATTTT.

On this clonotype itself: At one boundary the junction diverges from the germline segment, which might be a read error. The chain links TRBV12-3 or TRBV12-4 to TRBJ1-2, with D hard to call. The CDR3 covers 13 residues. The CDR3 protein is CASSLGEHYGYTF. CDR3 DNA: TGTGCCAGCAGTTTGGGAGAACATTATGGCTACACTTTC.

This clonotype has a count of ten or more. This rearrangement joins TRBV7-2 to TRBJ2-1; D is undetermined. The CDR3 has 17 residues. Trimming stripped 0 bases from V and 0 bases from J, with 12 bases between. Germline V lookup: CDR1 SGHTA, CDR2 FQGNSA. In DNA form, the CDR3 reads TGTGCCAGCAGCTTAGCGTCAGGCGAGAGCTCCTACAATGAGCAGTTCTTC. This gives the protein CASSLASGESSYNEQFF.

The chain recombines TRBV7-8 with TRBJ2-1; D not resolved. V was cut by 2 bases and J by 2 bases, with 16 bases left in between. Germline V lookup: CDR1 SGHVS, CDR2 FQNEAQ. This CDR3 has 17 amino acids. The CDR3 loop is CASSLRVRIPTYNEQFF. Written as DNA, the CDR3 is TGTGCCAGCAGCTTAAGGGTAAGGATACCGACCTACAATGAGCAGTTCTTC.

This clonotype was detected a few times. The J gene is TRBJ1-6, the V gene TRBV5-1; 10 bases fit TRBD1. The germline gives CDR1 SGHRS, CDR2 YFSETQ. Unmatched junction bases numbered 8, after V lost 4 bases and J lost 10 bases. The length of the CDR3 is 15 residues. CDR3 region: CASSPMTGGDSPLHF. The CDR3 DNA sequence: TGCGCCAGCAGCCCGATGACAGGGGGCGACTCACCCCTCCACTTT.

This clonotype was detected a few times. The chain combines TRBV6-1 with TRBJ1-1, with TRBD1 identical over 7 bases. This CDR3 contains 15 residues. Germline CDR1 and CDR2: MNHNS and SASEGT. V lost 6 bases to trimming and J lost 4 bases; unmatched junction nucleotides: 11. This chain's CDR3 is CASSLDRVLVTEAFF. The DNA for the CDR3 is TGTGCCAGCAGCCTTGACAGGGTACTCGTCACTGAAGCTTTCTTT.

V is TRBV7-9 and J is TRBJ2-3; perhaps D is TRBD1 or TRBD2 (5 bases each). The germline V gene has CDR1 SEHNR and CDR2 FQNEAQ (reference sequence). V was trimmed by 5 bases and J by 0 bases, leaving 12 bases between them. The CDR3 consists of 15 residues. For the CDR3, the DNA is TGTGCCAGCAGCCGCCGTAGGGACAGCACAGATACGCAGTATTTT. Translating gives CASSRRRDSTDTQYF.

The gene calls are TRBV5-5 and TRBJ2-1; 8 nucleotides line up with TRBD1. CDR1 and CDR2 from the germline V gene are SGHKS and YYEKEE (reference sequence). The CDR3 loop spans 11 amino acids. J gave up 15 bases and V 2 bases, and 4 bases lay outside the gene matches. The CDR3 bases are TGTGCCAGCAGCTTCGGACAGGGACGGTTCTTC. Amino acid sequence: CASSFGQGRFF.

This clonotype was counted only a few times. The chain joins TRBV20-1 to TRBJ2-3; 11 bases line up with TRBD2. CDR3 length: 15 residues. Trimming cost V 0 bases and J 1 base; bases outside gene matches: 0. Germline V gene sequence: CDR1 DFQATT, CDR2 SNEGSKA (reference sequence). Here the CDR3 reads CSARETSGGTDTQYF. The CDR3 DNA reads TGCAGTGCTAGAGAGACTAGCGGGGGCACAGATACGCAGTATTTT.

The CDR3 region is CASSLAGDSRNEQFF. CDR3 coding DNA: TGCGCCAGCAGCTTGGCTGGGGATTCTCGTAATGAGCAGTTCTTC. The chain joins TRBV5-1 to TRBJ2-1; D gene uncertain. Germline assignment: CDR1 SGHRS and CDR2 YFSETQ. V was clipped by 0 bases and J by 7 bases, with 14 bases between them. This CDR3 contains 15 residues.

The genes are TRBV5-1 and TRBJ1-5; D unclear. Deletions cut 2 bases from V and 7 bases from J, with 13 bases between. Germline V gene lookup returns CDR1 SGHRS and CDR2 YFSETQ. The CDR3 totals 14 residues. The CDR3 is CASSFVAGGQPQHF. The CDR3, as DNA: TGCGCCAGCAGCTTCGTGGCAGGAGGACAGCCCCAGCATTTT.

This clonotype was detected a few times. V and J are TRBV7-9 and TRBJ2-3; the D is unclear. The CDR3 length is 14 residues. Trimming removed 2 bases from V and 0 bases from J, with 6 bases in between. CDR1 is SEHNR, CDR2 FQNEAQ, per germline (reference sequence). The CDR3: CASSLYDSTDTQYF. In DNA, the CDR3 is TGTGCCAGCAGCTTATACGACAGCACAGATACGCAGTATTTT.

This clonotype has just a few counts. This chain links TRBV29-1 with TRBJ2-2, with D perhaps matching TRBD2 (5 bases). Trimming pared 3 bases from V and 4 bases from J, leaving 9 bases between. Germline lookup yields CDR1 SQVTM and CDR2 ANQGSEA. The CDR3 length is 13 residues. CDR3 DNA sequence: TGCAGCGTTGACACTAGTGGCACCGGGGAGCTGTTTTTT. Its translation is CSVDTSGTGELFF.